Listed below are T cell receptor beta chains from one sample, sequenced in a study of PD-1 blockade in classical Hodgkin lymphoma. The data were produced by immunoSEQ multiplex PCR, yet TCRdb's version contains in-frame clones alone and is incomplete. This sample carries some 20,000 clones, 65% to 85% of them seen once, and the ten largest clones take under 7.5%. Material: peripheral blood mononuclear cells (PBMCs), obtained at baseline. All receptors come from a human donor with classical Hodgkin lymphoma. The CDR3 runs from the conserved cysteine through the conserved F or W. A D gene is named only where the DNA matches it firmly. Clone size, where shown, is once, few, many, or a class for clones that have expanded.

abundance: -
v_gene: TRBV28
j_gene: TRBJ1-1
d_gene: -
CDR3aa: CASSIPGDTEAFF
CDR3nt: TGTGCCAGCAGCATCCCGGGAGACACTGAAGCTTTCTTT

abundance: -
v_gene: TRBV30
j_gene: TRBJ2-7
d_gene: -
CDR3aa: CACQYRAEQYF
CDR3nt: TGTGCCTGTCAGTACAGGGCCGAGCAGTACTTC

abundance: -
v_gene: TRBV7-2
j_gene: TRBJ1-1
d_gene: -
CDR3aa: CASSLGSVMNTEAFF
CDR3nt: TGTGCCAGCAGCTTAGGTTCCGTGATGAACACTGAAGCTTTCTTT

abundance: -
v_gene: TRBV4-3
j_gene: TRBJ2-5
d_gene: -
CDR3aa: CASSQDFRWVGETQYF
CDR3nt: TGCGCCAGCAGCCAAGATTTTAGGTGGGTTGGAGAGACCCAGTACTTC

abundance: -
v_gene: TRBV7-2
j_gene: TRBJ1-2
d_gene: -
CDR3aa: CASSLAGDYGYTF
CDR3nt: TGTGCCAGCAGCTTAGCAGGTGACTATGGCTACACCTTC

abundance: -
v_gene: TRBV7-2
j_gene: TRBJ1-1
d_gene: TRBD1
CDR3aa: CASSLRGGQGTEAFF
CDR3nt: TGTGCCAGCAGCTTAAGAGGGGGACAGGGCACTGAAGCTTTCTTT

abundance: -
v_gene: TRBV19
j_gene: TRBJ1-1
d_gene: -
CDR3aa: CASRLGPTYTEAFF
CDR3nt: TGTGCCAGTAGACTGGGTCCCACTTACACTGAAGCTTTCTTT

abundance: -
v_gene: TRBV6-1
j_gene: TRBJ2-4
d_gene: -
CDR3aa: CASSAGFRSNIQYF
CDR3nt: TGTGCCAGCAGTGCGGGATTTAGGTCGAACATTCAGTACTTC

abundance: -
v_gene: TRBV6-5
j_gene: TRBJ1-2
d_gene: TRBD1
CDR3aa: CASSYKGAIANYGYTF
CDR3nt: TGTGCCAGCAGTTATAAGGGGGCCATCGCTAACTATGGCTACACCTTC

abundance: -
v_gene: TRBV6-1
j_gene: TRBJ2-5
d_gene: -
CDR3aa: CASRAGPSEVVQYF
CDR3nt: TGTGCCAGCAGGGCCGGGCCCTCCGAGGTGGTCCAGTACTTC

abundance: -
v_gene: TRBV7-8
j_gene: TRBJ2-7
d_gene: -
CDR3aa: CASSLARTANYEQYF
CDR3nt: TGTGCCAGCAGCTTAGCACGGACAGCCAACTACGAGCAGTACTTC

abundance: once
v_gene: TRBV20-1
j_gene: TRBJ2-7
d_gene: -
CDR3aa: CSAPGSHEQYF
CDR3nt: TGCAGTGCTCCCGGTAGCCACGAGCAGTACTTC

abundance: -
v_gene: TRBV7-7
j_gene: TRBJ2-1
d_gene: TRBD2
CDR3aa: CASSLFPTSDANNEQFF
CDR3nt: TGTGCTAGCAGCTTATTCCCCACTAGCGATGCCAACAATGAGCAGTTCTTC

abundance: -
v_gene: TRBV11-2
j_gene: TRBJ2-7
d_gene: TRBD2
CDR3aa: CASSLSSGGSYEQYF
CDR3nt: TGTGCCAGCAGCTTAAGTAGCGGGGGCTCCTACGAGCAGTACTTC

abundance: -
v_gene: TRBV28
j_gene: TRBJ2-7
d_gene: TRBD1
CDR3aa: CASREEPGTGVSYEQYF
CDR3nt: TGTGCCAGCAGGGAAGAACCTGGGACAGGGGTATCATACGAGCAGTACTTC

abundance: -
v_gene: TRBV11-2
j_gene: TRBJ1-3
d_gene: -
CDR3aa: CASSLDRPWTTGNTIYF
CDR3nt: TGTGCCAGCAGCTTAGATCGTCCCTGGACAACTGGAAACACCATATATTTT

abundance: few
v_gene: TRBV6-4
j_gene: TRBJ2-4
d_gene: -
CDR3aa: CASLAVWCKNIQYF
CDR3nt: TGTGCCAGCCTGGCAGTATGGTGCAAAAACATTCAGTACTTC

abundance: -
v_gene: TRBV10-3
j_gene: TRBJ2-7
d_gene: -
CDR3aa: CAISTVGSDKSSYEQYF
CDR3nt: TGTGCCATCAGCACAGTGGGGAGCGACAAGAGCTCCTACGAGCAGTACTTC

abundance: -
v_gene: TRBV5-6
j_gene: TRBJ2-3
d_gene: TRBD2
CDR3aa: CASTVAGGNTDTQYF
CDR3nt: TGTGCCAGCACCGTAGCGGGGGGGAACACAGATACGCAGTATTTT

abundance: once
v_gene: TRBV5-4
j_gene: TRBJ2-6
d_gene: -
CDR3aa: CASSQGSGANVLTF
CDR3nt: TGTGCCAGCAGCCAGGGCTCTGGGGCCAACGTCCTGACTTTC

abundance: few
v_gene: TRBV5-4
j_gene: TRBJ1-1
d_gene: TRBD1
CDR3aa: CASTLQGTNTEAFF
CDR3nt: TGTGCCAGCACCCTACAGGGGACGAACACTGAAGCTTTCTTT

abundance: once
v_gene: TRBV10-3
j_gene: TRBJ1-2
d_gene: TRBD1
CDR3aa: CAISARTGPMGYGYTF
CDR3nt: TGTGCCATCAGTGCCAGGACAGGGCCAATGGGGTATGGCTACACCTTC

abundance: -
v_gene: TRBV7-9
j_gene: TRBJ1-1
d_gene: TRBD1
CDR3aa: CASNGQGATEAFF
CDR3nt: TGTGCCAGCAATGGACAGGGGGCTACTGAAGCTTTCTTT

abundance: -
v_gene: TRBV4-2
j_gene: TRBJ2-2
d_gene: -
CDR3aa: CASSQALFGELFF
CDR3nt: TGTGCCAGCAGCCAAGCTCTGTTCGGGGAGCTGTTTTTT

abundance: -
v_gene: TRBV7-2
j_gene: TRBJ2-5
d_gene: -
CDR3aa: CASSLGVNPPGDF
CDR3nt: TGTGCCAGCAGCTTAGGTGTTAACCCCCCAGGGGACTTC

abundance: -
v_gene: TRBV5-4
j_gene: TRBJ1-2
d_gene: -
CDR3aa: CASSLGVNYGYTF
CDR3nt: TGTGCCAGCAGCTTAGGAGTTAACTATGGCTACACCTTC

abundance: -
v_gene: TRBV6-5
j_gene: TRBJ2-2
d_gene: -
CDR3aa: CASSYVGADTGELFF
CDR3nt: TGTGCCAGCAGTTACGTGGGCGCGGACACCGGGGAGCTGTTTTTT

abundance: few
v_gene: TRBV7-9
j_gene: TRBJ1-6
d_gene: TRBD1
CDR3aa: CASSGETGDNSPLHF
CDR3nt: TGTGCCAGCAGCGGGGAGACAGGGGACAATTCACCCCTCCACTTT

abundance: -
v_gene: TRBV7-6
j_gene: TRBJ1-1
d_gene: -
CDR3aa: CAGSLAVWAGVNTEAFF
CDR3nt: TGTGCCGGCAGCTTAGCGGTTTGGGCAGGGGTAAACACTGAAGCTTTCTTT

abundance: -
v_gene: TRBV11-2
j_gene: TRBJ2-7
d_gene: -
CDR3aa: CASSWTQGTYEQYF
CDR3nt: TGTGCCAGCAGCTGGACTCAGGGTACCTACGAGCAGTACTTC

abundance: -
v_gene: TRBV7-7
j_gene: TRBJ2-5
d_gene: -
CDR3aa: CASSLAPGGQETQYF
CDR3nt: TGTGCTAGCAGCTTAGCTCCCGGGGGACAGGAGACCCAGTACTTC

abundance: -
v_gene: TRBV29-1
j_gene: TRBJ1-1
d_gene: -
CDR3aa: CSVTGRANTEAFF
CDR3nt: TGCAGCGTGACGGGGCGGGCAAACACTGAAGCTTTCTTT

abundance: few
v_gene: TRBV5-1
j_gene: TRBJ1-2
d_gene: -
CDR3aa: CASSLTPGDPYGYTF
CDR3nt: TGCGCCAGCAGCTTAACGCCCGGTGACCCCTATGGCTACACCTTC

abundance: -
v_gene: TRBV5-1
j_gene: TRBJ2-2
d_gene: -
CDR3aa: CASSLAGGRLHTGELFF
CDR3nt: TGCGCCAGCAGCTTGGCCGGGGGTAGACTCCACACCGGGGAGCTGTTTTTT

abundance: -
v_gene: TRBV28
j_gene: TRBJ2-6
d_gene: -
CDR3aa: CASSLRAPGANVLTF
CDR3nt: TGTGCCAGCAGTTTAAGAGCCCCTGGGGCCAACGTCCTGACTTTC

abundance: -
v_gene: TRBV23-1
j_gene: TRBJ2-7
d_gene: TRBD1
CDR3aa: CASRISTGADSLNEQYF
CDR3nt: TGCGCCAGCAGAATCTCGACAGGGGCGGACAGTCTCAACGAGCAGTACTTC

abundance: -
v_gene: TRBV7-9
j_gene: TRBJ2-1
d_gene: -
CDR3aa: CASSLQGPSYNEQFF
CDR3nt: TGTGCCAGCAGCCTCCAGGGGCCCTCCTACAATGAGCAGTTCTTC

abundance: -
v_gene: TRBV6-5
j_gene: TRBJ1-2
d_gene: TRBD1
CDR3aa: CASSFSSGQRYGYTF
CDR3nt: TGTGCCAGCAGTTTCTCATCGGGACAGCGATATGGCTACACCTTC

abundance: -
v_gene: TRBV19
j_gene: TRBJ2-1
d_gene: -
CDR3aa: CASRQLESSYNEQFF
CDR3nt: TGTGCCAGTAGGCAGCTCGAGAGCTCCTACAATGAGCAGTTCTTC

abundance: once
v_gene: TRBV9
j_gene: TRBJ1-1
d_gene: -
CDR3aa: CASSSRGTEAFF
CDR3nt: TGTGCCAGCAGCTCCCGGGGCACTGAAGCTTTCTTT

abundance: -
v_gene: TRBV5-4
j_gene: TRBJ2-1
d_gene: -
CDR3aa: CASSLEVADEQFF
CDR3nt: TGTGCCAGCAGCTTGGAGGTAGCCGATGAGCAGTTCTTC

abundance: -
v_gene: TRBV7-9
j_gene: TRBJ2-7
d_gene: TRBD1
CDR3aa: CASSLQGDWYEQYF
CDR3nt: TGTGCCAGCAGCCTACAGGGGGATTGGTACGAGCAGTACTTC

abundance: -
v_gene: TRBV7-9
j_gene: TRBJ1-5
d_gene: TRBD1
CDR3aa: CASSWGRGSSQPQHF
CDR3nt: TGTGCCAGCAGCTGGGGCAGGGGGTCCAGTCAGCCCCAGCATTTT

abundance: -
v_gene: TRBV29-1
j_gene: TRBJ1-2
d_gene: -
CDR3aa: CSVWTGQRYGYTF
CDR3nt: TGCAGCGTGTGGACGGGCCAAAGGTATGGCTACACCTTC

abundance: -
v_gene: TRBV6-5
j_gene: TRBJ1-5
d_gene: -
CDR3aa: CATSNVGSNQPQHF
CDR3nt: TGTGCCACCTCGAACGTTGGCAGCAATCAGCCCCAGCATTTT

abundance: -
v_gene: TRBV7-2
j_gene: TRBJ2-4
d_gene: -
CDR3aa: CASSPPGNLAKNIQYF
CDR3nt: TGTGCCAGCAGCCCACCGGGTAATCTAGCCAAAAACATTCAGTACTTC

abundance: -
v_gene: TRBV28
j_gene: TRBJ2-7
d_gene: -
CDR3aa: CASSPPSRQRYEQYF
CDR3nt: TGTGCCAGCAGTCCACCGAGCAGGCAGAGGTACGAGCAGTACTTC

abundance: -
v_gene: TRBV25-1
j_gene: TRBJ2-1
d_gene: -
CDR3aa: CASWQGWNNEQFF
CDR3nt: TGTGCCAGCTGGCAGGGGTGGAACAATGAGCAGTTCTTC

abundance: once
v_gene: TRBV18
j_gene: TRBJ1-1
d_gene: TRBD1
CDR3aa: CASSIPTGRAFF
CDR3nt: TGTGCCAGCTCAATCCCGACAGGGCGAGCTTTCTTT

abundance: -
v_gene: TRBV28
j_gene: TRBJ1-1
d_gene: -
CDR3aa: CASSLGLMNTEAFF
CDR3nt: TGTGCCAGCAGTTTAGGACTGATGAACACTGAAGCTTTCTTT

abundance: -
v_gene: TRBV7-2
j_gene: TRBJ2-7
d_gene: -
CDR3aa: CASSLEGTYEQYF
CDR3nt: TGTGCCAGCAGCTTAGAAGGGACCTACGAGCAGTACTTC

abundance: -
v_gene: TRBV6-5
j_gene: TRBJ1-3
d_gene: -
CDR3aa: CASKTHSGNTIYF
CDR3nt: TGTGCCAGCAAAACCCACTCTGGAAACACCATATATTTT

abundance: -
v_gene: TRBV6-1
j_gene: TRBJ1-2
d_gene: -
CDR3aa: CASSPTIDAGYGYTF
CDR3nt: TGTGCCAGCAGCCCCACTATTGATGCAGGCTATGGCTACACCTTC

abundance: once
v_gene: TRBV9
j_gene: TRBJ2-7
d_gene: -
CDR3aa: CASSPGVGVYEQYF
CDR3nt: TGTGCCAGCAGCCCTGGGGTGGGTGTGTACGAGCAGTACTTC

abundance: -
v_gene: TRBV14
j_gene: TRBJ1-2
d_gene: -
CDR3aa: CASSQGYYGYTF
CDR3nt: TGTGCCAGCAGCCAGGGGTACTATGGCTACACCTTC